The rows below give T cell receptor beta chains drawn from one sample of a study of T-cell reconstitution after alpha-beta-depleted transplantation in children. TCRdb redid the calling of the PCR reads with MiXCR, one entry per CDR3 protein. The table shows about 370,000 distinct CDR3 sequences, with 20% occurring only once. Sequences were derived from PBMCs from the stem cell graft donor, sampled from the stem cell graft. These receptors originate from a human donor who donated a stem cell graft to a child with acute myeloid leukemia. CDR3s include the opening cysteine and the closing phenylalanine or tryptophan. D genes are given only for firm matches. Size tells how often a clone was seen (once, few, many) or the class of an expanded clone, and some rows leave it out.

cdr3_aa: CAIRTEAGANVLTF
cdr3_nt: TGTGCCATCAGGACCGAGGCTGGGGCCAACGTCCTGACTTTC
d_call: .
j_call: TRBJ2-6
clone_size: few
v_call: TRBV10-3

cdr3_aa: CATSVGTGGLNEQFF
cdr3_nt: TGTGCCACCAGTGTAGGGACAGGGGGGTTGAATGAGCAGTTCTTC
d_call: TRBD1
j_call: TRBJ2-1
clone_size: .
v_call: TRBV24-1

cdr3_aa: CASSIGTSGRRLRYEQYF
cdr3_nt: TGTGCCAGCAGCATAGGGACTAGCGGGAGGAGGTTACGCTACGAGCAGTACTTC
d_call: TRBD2
j_call: TRBJ2-7
clone_size: many
v_call: TRBV11-2

cdr3_aa: CATSDLTSGSGNEQFF
cdr3_nt: TGTGCCACCAGTGACTTAACTAGCGGGAGTGGAAATGAGCAGTTCTTC
d_call: TRBD2
j_call: TRBJ2-1
clone_size: few
v_call: TRBV24-1

cdr3_aa: CASSRWLTGSGNEQFF
cdr3_nt: TGTGCCAGCAGTCGATGGCTAACAGGGTCCGGCAATGAGCAGTTCTTC
d_call: .
j_call: TRBJ2-1
clone_size: .
v_call: TRBV28

cdr3_aa: CASSLGHATNEKLFF
cdr3_nt: TGTGCCAGCAGCTTGGGACACGCAACTAATGAAAAACTGTTTTTT
d_call: .
j_call: TRBJ1-4
clone_size: .
v_call: TRBV5-5

cdr3_aa: CASSSPGQGLETQYF
cdr3_nt: TGTGCCAGCAGCTCGCCGGGACAGGGGTTGGAGACCCAGTACTTC
d_call: TRBD1
j_call: TRBJ2-5
clone_size: .
v_call: TRBV28

cdr3_aa: CASSERGSTYEQYF
cdr3_nt: TGTGCCAGCAGTGAAAGAGGGAGTACCTACGAGCAGTACTTC
d_call: .
j_call: TRBJ2-7
clone_size: many
v_call: TRBV2

cdr3_aa: CASSWDPTGNEKLFF
cdr3_nt: TGTGCCAGCAGTTGGGACCCGACAGGGAATGAAAAACTGTTTTTT
d_call: TRBD1
j_call: TRBJ1-4
clone_size: many
v_call: TRBV12-3/TRBV12-4

cdr3_aa: CASSGGQGTAYEQYF
cdr3_nt: TGTGCCAGCAGCGGGGGGCAGGGGACTGCCTACGAGCAGTACTTC
d_call: .
j_call: TRBJ2-7
clone_size: .
v_call: TRBV7-2

cdr3_aa: CASSFGRFFSYNEQFF
cdr3_nt: TGCGCCAGCAGCTTTGGTAGATTTTTTTCCTACAATGAGCAGTTCTTC
d_call: .
j_call: TRBJ2-1
clone_size: .
v_call: TRBV5-1

cdr3_aa: CATSDSEAAGGPPDTQYF
cdr3_nt: TGTGCCACCAGTGATTCAGAAGCGGCGGGAGGGCCGCCAGATACGCAGTATTTT
d_call: TRBD2
j_call: TRBJ2-3
clone_size: few
v_call: TRBV24-1

cdr3_aa: CSVPTPGQGYEQYF
cdr3_nt: TGCAGTGTTCCAACCCCGGGACAGGGCTACGAGCAGTACTTC
d_call: TRBD1
j_call: TRBJ2-7
clone_size: .
v_call: TRBV20-1

cdr3_aa: CSVDTLRQETQYF
cdr3_nt: TGCAGCGTTGACACCCTCAGACAAGAGACCCAGTACTTC
d_call: .
j_call: TRBJ2-5
clone_size: many
v_call: TRBV29-1

cdr3_aa: CASSLEPSGSVTDTQYF
cdr3_nt: TGCGCCAGCAGCTTGGAACCTAGCGGGAGCGTCACAGATACGCAGTATTTT
d_call: TRBD2
j_call: TRBJ2-3
clone_size: few
v_call: TRBV5-1

cdr3_aa: CASPGLADEEQYNEQFF
cdr3_nt: TGCGCCAGCCCCGGACTAGCCGACGAAGAACAATACAATGAGCAGTTCTTC
d_call: TRBD2
j_call: TRBJ2-1
clone_size: .
v_call: TRBV5-1

cdr3_aa: CASSLAARSQVNEQFF
cdr3_nt: TGTGCCAGCAGCTTAGCTGCAAGGTCACAGGTAAATGAGCAGTTCTTC
d_call: .
j_call: TRBJ2-1
clone_size: .
v_call: TRBV7-6

cdr3_aa: CSARERLAGGGTDTQYF
cdr3_nt: TGCAGTGCTAGGGAAAGACTAGCGGGAGGGGGGACAGATACGCAGTATTTT
d_call: TRBD2
j_call: TRBJ2-3
clone_size: many
v_call: TRBV20-1

cdr3_aa: CASTALAGGPVDTQYF
cdr3_nt: TGTGCCAGCACCGCCCTAGCGGGAGGGCCTGTAGATACGCAGTATTTT
d_call: TRBD2
j_call: TRBJ2-3
clone_size: .
v_call: TRBV12-3/TRBV12-4

cdr3_aa: CASSLVYGANVLTF
cdr3_nt: TGTGCCAGCAGCTTAGTGTACGGGGCCAACGTCCTGACTTTC
d_call: .
j_call: TRBJ2-6
clone_size: many
v_call: TRBV7-2

cdr3_aa: CASSPTHGNTEAFF
cdr3_nt: TGTGCCAGCAGCCCCACACATGGAAACACTGAAGCTTTCTTT
d_call: .
j_call: TRBJ1-1
clone_size: few
v_call: TRBV12-3/TRBV12-4

cdr3_aa: CASSVGEASSYNEQFF
cdr3_nt: TGTGCCAGCAGCGTAGGTGAGGCAAGCTCCTACAATGAGCAGTTCTTC
d_call: .
j_call: TRBJ2-1
clone_size: few
v_call: TRBV9

cdr3_aa: CASSQVRGLAGAEQFF
cdr3_nt: TGTGCCAGCAGCCAAGTTCGCGGACTAGCGGGAGCAGAGCAGTTCTTC
d_call: TRBD2
j_call: TRBJ2-1
clone_size: many
v_call: TRBV14

cdr3_aa: CASSMTSGSGADTQYF
cdr3_nt: TGTGCCAGCAGTATGACTAGCGGGAGTGGTGCAGATACGCAGTATTTT
d_call: TRBD2
j_call: TRBJ2-3
clone_size: few
v_call: TRBV12-3/TRBV12-4

cdr3_aa: CSASWSSYEQYF
cdr3_nt: TGCAGTGCTTCCTGGAGTTCCTACGAGCAGTACTTC
d_call: .
j_call: TRBJ2-7
clone_size: many
v_call: TRBV20-1

cdr3_aa: CAAWAAINSGANVLTF
cdr3_nt: TGTGCCGCCTGGGCAGCGATCAACTCTGGGGCCAACGTCCTGACTTTC
d_call: .
j_call: TRBJ2-6
clone_size: .
v_call: TRBV6-1

cdr3_aa: CASSSETTDTQYF
cdr3_nt: TGCGCCAGCAGCTCCGAAACCACAGATACGCAGTATTTT
d_call: .
j_call: TRBJ2-3
clone_size: .
v_call: TRBV5-1

cdr3_aa: CASSPPSTRELFF
cdr3_nt: TGTGCCAGCAGTCCCCCTTCGACCAGGGAGCTGTTTTTT
d_call: .
j_call: TRBJ2-2
clone_size: few
v_call: TRBV28

cdr3_aa: CASRSNGAPEQYF
cdr3_nt: TGTGCCAGCAGATCAAATGGGGCTCCCGAGCAGTACTTC
d_call: .
j_call: TRBJ2-7
clone_size: .
v_call: TRBV12-3/TRBV12-4

cdr3_aa: CASSLSVTGVNGYTF
cdr3_nt: TGTGCCAGCAGCTTAAGCGTGACAGGGGTAAATGGCTACACCTTC
d_call: TRBD1
j_call: TRBJ1-2
clone_size: .
v_call: TRBV7-2

cdr3_aa: CASSSLGLTYEQYF
cdr3_nt: TGTGCCAGCAGCTCCTTGGGACTAACCTACGAGCAGTACTTC
d_call: TRBD2
j_call: TRBJ2-7
clone_size: few
v_call: TRBV12-3/TRBV12-4

cdr3_aa: CASSFFARGGRVADTQYF
cdr3_nt: TGTGCCAGCAGTTTTTTCGCTCGGGGAGGGAGGGTGGCAGATACGCAGTATTTT
d_call: TRBD2
j_call: TRBJ2-3
clone_size: .
v_call: TRBV27

cdr3_aa: CASSWTGEENTEAFF
cdr3_nt: TGTGCCAGCAGCTGGACAGGGGAGGAGAACACTGAAGCTTTCTTT
d_call: TRBD1
j_call: TRBJ1-1
clone_size: .
v_call: TRBV4-2

cdr3_aa: CASSLSRGLARGEQYF
cdr3_nt: TGTGCCAGCAGTTTGTCTAGGGGACTAGCGCGTGGGGAGCAGTACTTC
d_call: TRBD2
j_call: TRBJ2-7
clone_size: .
v_call: TRBV27

cdr3_aa: CSARSGGLSTEAFF
cdr3_nt: TGCAGTGCTAGGTCGGGGGGGTTATCCACTGAAGCTTTCTTT
d_call: .
j_call: TRBJ1-1
clone_size: .
v_call: TRBV20-1

cdr3_aa: CASSEFGGPYNEQFF
cdr3_nt: TGTGCCAGCAGTGAATTTGGGGGGCCCTACAATGAGCAGTTCTTC
d_call: .
j_call: TRBJ2-1
clone_size: .
v_call: TRBV25-1

cdr3_aa: CASSQVGAENSYNEQFF
cdr3_nt: TGTGCCAGCAGCCAAGTAGGGGCGGAAAACTCCTACAATGAGCAGTTCTTC
d_call: .
j_call: TRBJ2-1
clone_size: few
v_call: TRBV4-2

cdr3_aa: CASSNRSRGTGSRDTDTQYF
cdr3_nt: TGTGCCAGCAGCAATAGGAGCAGGGGTACCGGCTCTAGAGACACAGATACGCAGTATTTT
d_call: .
j_call: TRBJ2-3
clone_size: few
v_call: TRBV11-1

cdr3_aa: CATGQDLFQETQYF
cdr3_nt: TGTGCCACCGGACAGGACCTTTTCCAAGAGACCCAGTACTTC
d_call: TRBD1
j_call: TRBJ2-5
clone_size: .
v_call: TRBV10-3

cdr3_aa: CASSLVGQGLDEQFF
cdr3_nt: TGTGCCAGCAGCTTGGTGGGGCAGGGTCTGGATGAGCAGTTCTTC
d_call: .
j_call: TRBJ2-1
clone_size: few
v_call: TRBV5-5

cdr3_aa: CASSLPASQETQYF
cdr3_nt: TGTGCCAGCAGTTTACCGGCCTCCCAAGAGACCCAGTACTTC
d_call: .
j_call: TRBJ2-5
clone_size: many
v_call: TRBV12-3/TRBV12-4

cdr3_aa: CASRTGLAFDEQFF
cdr3_nt: TGCGCCAGCAGAACGGGACTAGCATTCGATGAGCAGTTCTTC
d_call: TRBD2
j_call: TRBJ2-1
clone_size: few
v_call: TRBV5-1

cdr3_aa: CASSARDRGLGQQYF
cdr3_nt: TGTGCCAGCAGTGCCCGGGACAGGGGTTTAGGTCAGCAGTACTTC
d_call: TRBD1
j_call: TRBJ2-7
clone_size: few
v_call: TRBV12-3/TRBV12-4

cdr3_aa: CSARLPTSYEQYF
cdr3_nt: TGCAGTGCTCGACTCCCGACTAGCTACGAGCAGTACTTC
d_call: .
j_call: TRBJ2-7
clone_size: few
v_call: TRBV20-1

cdr3_aa: CASSLIAGFDYEQYF
cdr3_nt: TGTGCCAGCAGTTTAATAGCAGGGTTTGATTACGAGCAGTACTTC
d_call: .
j_call: TRBJ2-7
clone_size: many
v_call: TRBV12-3/TRBV12-4

cdr3_aa: CASSLASTEYGYTF
cdr3_nt: TGTGCCAGCAGCTTAGCGTCGACAGAATATGGCTACACCTTC
d_call: .
j_call: TRBJ1-2
clone_size: few
v_call: TRBV7-2

cdr3_aa: CASSTRDVNEQFF
cdr3_nt: TGTGCCAGCAGTACTCGGGACGTTAATGAGCAGTTCTTC
d_call: .
j_call: TRBJ2-1
clone_size: .
v_call: TRBV28

cdr3_aa: CASSLEGPSYNEQFF
cdr3_nt: TGTGCCAGCAGTTTAGAAGGGCCATCCTACAATGAGCAGTTCTTC
d_call: .
j_call: TRBJ2-1
clone_size: .
v_call: TRBV27

cdr3_aa: CASSRPGWNNEQFF
cdr3_nt: TGTGCCAGCAGCCGTCCGGGGTGGAACAATGAGCAGTTCTTC
d_call: .
j_call: TRBJ2-1
clone_size: few
v_call: TRBV5-6

cdr3_aa: CASRRAAMNTEAFF
cdr3_nt: TGTGCCAGCAGGAGGGCAGCTATGAACACTGAAGCTTTCTTT
d_call: .
j_call: TRBJ1-1
clone_size: few
v_call: TRBV7-9

cdr3_aa: CASSQTGTGGYGYTF
cdr3_nt: TGCGCCAGCAGCCAGACGGGGACAGGGGGCTATGGCTACACCTTC
d_call: TRBD1
j_call: TRBJ1-2
clone_size: .
v_call: TRBV5-1

cdr3_aa: CASRISGSNEQFF
cdr3_nt: TGTGCCAGCAGGATTAGCGGGAGTAATGAGCAGTTCTTC
d_call: TRBD2
j_call: TRBJ2-1
clone_size: .
v_call: TRBV6-1

cdr3_aa: CATSDWGTSSYNEQFF
cdr3_nt: TGTGCCACCAGTGATTGGGGGACTAGCAGCTACAATGAGCAGTTCTTC
d_call: TRBD2
j_call: TRBJ2-1
clone_size: .
v_call: TRBV24-1

cdr3_aa: CSAKATENPYGYTF
cdr3_nt: TGCAGTGCTAAGGCGACAGAAAACCCCTATGGCTACACCTTC
d_call: .
j_call: TRBJ1-2
clone_size: .
v_call: TRBV20-1

cdr3_aa: CAISGHGQRAYEQYF
cdr3_nt: TGTGCCATCAGTGGGCACGGACAGAGAGCGTACGAGCAGTACTTC
d_call: .
j_call: TRBJ2-7
clone_size: .
v_call: TRBV10-3

cdr3_aa: CASTPSGFTGELFF
cdr3_nt: TGTGCCAGCACCCCTAGCGGGTTTACCGGGGAGCTGTTTTTT
d_call: TRBD2
j_call: TRBJ2-2
clone_size: .
v_call: TRBV6-2/TRBV6-3

cdr3_aa: CSVDAGLYTEAFF
cdr3_nt: TGCAGCGTTGATGCAGGGCTATACACTGAAGCTTTCTTT
d_call: .
j_call: TRBJ1-1
clone_size: many
v_call: TRBV29-1